Listed below are T cell receptor beta chains from one sample, sequenced in a study of neurological immune-mediated disorders. TCRdb called the 5' RACE reads again in MiXCR, with one record for every CDR3 protein. Of roughly 74,000 distinct CDR3 sequences in the sample, around 5.2% are singletons; the top ten hold roughly 7.4%. Sequenced sample: PBMCs. The receptors were gathered from a man between 18 and 29 years old with multiple sclerosis. Each CDR3 is given with its conserved first and last residue. D genes are given only for firm matches. Clone size is shown for a subset of rows, as once, few, many or a class of expanded clone.

clone_size: many; d_call: NA; v_call: TRBV5-1; j_call: TRBJ1-6; cdr3_aa: CASSLDFPVVGGRHNSPLNF; cdr3_nt: TGCGCCAGCAGCTTGGACTTTCCCGTCGTAGGGGGACGGCATAATTCACCCCTCAACTTT
clone_size: many; d_call: TRBD1; v_call: TRBV11-2; j_call: TRBJ1-1; cdr3_aa: CASSLSGGTAEAFF; cdr3_nt: TGTGCCAGCAGCTTATCAGGGGGAACGGCTGAAGCTTTCTTT
clone_size: many; d_call: NA; v_call: TRBV11-2; j_call: TRBJ1-1; cdr3_aa: CASSFVQANTEAFF; cdr3_nt: TGTGCCAGCAGCTTTGTACAGGCAAACACTGAAGCTTTCTTT
clone_size: many; d_call: TRBD2; v_call: TRBV7-3; j_call: TRBJ2-3; cdr3_aa: CASSLGGGADTQYF; cdr3_nt: TGTGCCAGCAGCTTAGGGGGGGGGGCAGATACGCAGTATTTT
clone_size: many; d_call: TRBD2; v_call: TRBV7-8; j_call: TRBJ2-1; cdr3_aa: CASSLWQTSGGYNEQFF; cdr3_nt: TGTGCCAGCAGCCTCTGGCAGACTAGCGGGGGCTACAATGAGCAGTTCTTC
clone_size: many; d_call: TRBD1; v_call: TRBV27; j_call: TRBJ1-1; cdr3_aa: CASSLGTVNTEAFF; cdr3_nt: TGTGCCAGCAGTTTAGGGACAGTGAACACTGAAGCTTTCTTT
clone_size: many; d_call: NA; v_call: TRBV20-1; j_call: TRBJ2-1; cdr3_aa: CSVSGTKNNEQFF; cdr3_nt: TGCAGCGTTTCCGGGACGAAGAACAATGAGCAGTTCTTC
clone_size: many; d_call: NA; v_call: TRBV10-3; j_call: TRBJ1-1; cdr3_aa: CAISPGEGLEAFF; cdr3_nt: TGTGCCATCAGCCCGGGGGAGGGACTTGAAGCTTTCTTT
clone_size: NA; d_call: NA; v_call: TRBV2; j_call: TRBJ1-2; cdr3_aa: CASSDGPAGYGYTF; cdr3_nt: TGTGCCAGCAGTGACGGGCCAGCGGGATATGGCTACACCTTC
clone_size: NA; d_call: TRBD2; v_call: TRBV9; j_call: TRBJ2-5; cdr3_aa: CASSRGTGGPDAGSF; cdr3_nt: TGTGCCAGCAGCCGGGGGACGGGAGGGCCGGATGCAGGTTCCTTC
clone_size: many; d_call: NA; v_call: TRBV5-1; j_call: TRBJ2-7; cdr3_aa: CASSLEAGASDEQYF; cdr3_nt: TGCGCCAGCAGCTTGGAGGCGGGGGCCTCCGACGAGCAGTACTTC
clone_size: many; d_call: NA; v_call: TRBV20-1; j_call: TRBJ1-1; cdr3_aa: CSASRANTEAFF; cdr3_nt: TGCAGTGCTAGTCGGGCGAACACTGAAGCTTTCTTT
clone_size: many; d_call: TRBD2; v_call: TRBV14; j_call: TRBJ2-7; cdr3_aa: CASSPTGGLQQYF; cdr3_nt: TGTGCCAGCAGCCCCACGGGGGGTCTACAGCAGTACTTC
clone_size: many; d_call: TRBD2; v_call: TRBV5-1; j_call: TRBJ2-7; cdr3_aa: CASSRGAGAPEQYF; cdr3_nt: TGCGCCAGCAGCCGGGGAGCGGGGGCTCCCGAGCAGTACTTC
clone_size: many; d_call: NA; v_call: TRBV2; j_call: TRBJ2-3; cdr3_aa: CASALADTQYF; cdr3_nt: TGTGCCAGCGCTTTAGCCGATACGCAGTATTTT
clone_size: many; d_call: NA; v_call: TRBV5-1; j_call: TRBJ2-1; cdr3_aa: CASSPDYNEQFF; cdr3_nt: TGCGCCAGCAGCCCCGACTACAATGAGCAGTTCTTC
clone_size: many; d_call: TRBD2; v_call: TRBV20-1; j_call: TRBJ2-4; cdr3_aa: CSARIGTSSQKNIQYF; cdr3_nt: TGCAGTGCTCGGATTGGGACTAGCAGTCAGAAAAACATTCAGTACTTC
clone_size: many; d_call: NA; v_call: TRBV5-6; j_call: TRBJ2-6; cdr3_aa: CASSPGASGANVLTF; cdr3_nt: TGTGCCAGCAGTCCCGGGGCCTCTGGGGCCAACGTCCTGACTTTC
clone_size: many; d_call: NA; v_call: TRBV5-1; j_call: TRBJ2-6; cdr3_aa: CASSLAGDSGANVLTF; cdr3_nt: TGCGCCAGCAGCTTGGCGGGGGACTCTGGGGCCAACGTCCTGACTTTC
clone_size: many; d_call: NA; v_call: TRBV7-2; j_call: TRBJ2-1; cdr3_aa: CASSQDLGSGEQFF; cdr3_nt: TGTGCCAGCAGCCAAGACCTGGGAAGCGGTGAGCAGTTCTTC
clone_size: many; d_call: TRBD1; v_call: TRBV7-2; j_call: TRBJ2-7; cdr3_aa: CASSRTRQGADEQYF; cdr3_nt: TGTGCCAGCAGCAGAACTAGGCAGGGGGCCGACGAGCAGTACTTC
clone_size: medium-sized; d_call: TRBD1; v_call: TRBV4-3; j_call: TRBJ2-3; cdr3_aa: CASSQDRGADTQYF; cdr3_nt: TGCGCCAGCAGCCAGGACAGGGGTGCAGATACGCAGTATTTT
clone_size: many; d_call: NA; v_call: TRBV5-1; j_call: TRBJ2-3; cdr3_aa: CASSLEAADTQYF; cdr3_nt: TGCGCCAGCAGCTTGGAGGCGGCAGATACGCAGTATTTT
clone_size: many; d_call: TRBD2; v_call: TRBV7-9; j_call: TRBJ2-7; cdr3_aa: CASSSRTPGLAGEQYF; cdr3_nt: TGTGCCAGCAGCTCACGGACCCCGGGACTAGCGGGCGAGCAGTACTTC
clone_size: many; d_call: NA; v_call: TRBV10-3; j_call: TRBJ2-7; cdr3_aa: CAISEAGVYEQYF; cdr3_nt: TGTGCCATCAGTGAGGCAGGGGTCTACGAGCAGTACTTC
clone_size: many; d_call: TRBD1; v_call: TRBV9; j_call: TRBJ2-7; cdr3_aa: CASSSNTGGFPYEQYF; cdr3_nt: TGTGCCAGCAGCTCCAATACAGGGGGCTTCCCCTACGAGCAGTACTTC
clone_size: many; d_call: NA; v_call: TRBV5-1; j_call: TRBJ1-5; cdr3_aa: CASSLGGGNQPQHF; cdr3_nt: TGCGCCAGCAGCTTGGGGGGGGGCAATCAGCCCCAGCATTTT
clone_size: many; d_call: TRBD2; v_call: TRBV7-7; j_call: TRBJ2-5; cdr3_aa: CASSLTGTSGSETQYF; cdr3_nt: TGTGCTAGCAGCCTAACAGGGACTAGCGGGAGTGAGACCCAGTACTTC
clone_size: many; d_call: TRBD1; v_call: TRBV5-1; j_call: TRBJ2-1; cdr3_aa: CASRVGTVGVNEQFF; cdr3_nt: TGCGCCAGCAGGGTGGGGACAGTCGGCGTCAATGAGCAGTTCTTC
clone_size: many; d_call: TRBD2; v_call: TRBV28; j_call: TRBJ2-5; cdr3_aa: CASSGIGMGQRGQETQYF; cdr3_nt: TGTGCCAGCAGCGGGATCGGGATGGGGCAGCGGGGACAAGAGACCCAGTACTTC
clone_size: many; d_call: TRBD1; v_call: TRBV7-2; j_call: TRBJ1-1; cdr3_aa: CASSYTGTGGSAFF; cdr3_nt: TGTGCCAGCAGTTACACCGGGACAGGGGGTTCAGCTTTCTTT
clone_size: many; d_call: NA; v_call: TRBV20-1; j_call: TRBJ2-7; cdr3_aa: CSASGRGDEQYF; cdr3_nt: TGCAGTGCTAGTGGCAGGGGTGACGAGCAGTACTTC
clone_size: many; d_call: NA; v_call: TRBV20-1; j_call: TRBJ1-6; cdr3_aa: CSARDRRDLNNSPLHF; cdr3_nt: TGCAGTGCTAGAGACCGCAGGGATCTAAATAATTCACCCCTCCACTTT
clone_size: many; d_call: NA; v_call: TRBV11-2; j_call: TRBJ1-6; cdr3_aa: CASSLDSPLNF; cdr3_nt: TGTGCCAGCAGCCTCGATTCACCCCTCAACTTT
clone_size: many; d_call: TRBD1; v_call: TRBV10-3; j_call: TRBJ2-2; cdr3_aa: CAIRDRADTGELFF; cdr3_nt: TGTGCCATCAGAGACAGGGCCGACACCGGGGAGCTGTTTTTT
clone_size: many; d_call: NA; v_call: TRBV5-6; j_call: TRBJ1-5; cdr3_aa: CASSQAGRVGNQPQHF; cdr3_nt: TGTGCCAGCAGCCAAGCGGGCCGGGTGGGCAATCAGCCCCAGCATTTT
clone_size: many; d_call: NA; v_call: TRBV6-1; j_call: TRBJ1-1; cdr3_aa: CASSPRGGGNPEAFF; cdr3_nt: TGTGCCAGCAGCCCCCGCGGGGGGGGCAACCCTGAAGCTTTCTTT
clone_size: few; d_call: NA; v_call: TRBV6-2/TRBV6-3; j_call: TRBJ1-6; cdr3_aa: CASSYEGKGGSPLHF; cdr3_nt: TGTGCCAGCAGTTACGAGGGAAAGGGAGGATCACCCCTCCACTTT
clone_size: many; d_call: NA; v_call: TRBV7-2; j_call: TRBJ2-7; cdr3_aa: CASSSWARADYEQYF; cdr3_nt: TGTGCCAGCAGCTCGTGGGCTAGGGCCGACTACGAGCAGTACTTC
clone_size: many; d_call: NA; v_call: TRBV6-2/TRBV6-3; j_call: TRBJ2-7; cdr3_aa: CASSYPSYEQYF; cdr3_nt: TGTGCCAGCAGTTACCCGTCCTACGAGCAGTACTTC
clone_size: many; d_call: TRBD2; v_call: TRBV20-1; j_call: TRBJ2-5; cdr3_aa: CSAPRAGGRETQYF; cdr3_nt: TGCAGTGCTCCAAGAGCGGGAGGAAGAGAGACCCAGTACTTC
clone_size: many; d_call: NA; v_call: TRBV15; j_call: TRBJ2-7; cdr3_aa: CATSKGLTYEQYF; cdr3_nt: TGTGCCACCAGCAAGGGGCTCACCTACGAGCAGTACTTC
clone_size: many; d_call: NA; v_call: TRBV5-1; j_call: TRBJ2-7; cdr3_aa: CASSFTGTVEYEQYF; cdr3_nt: TGCGCCAGCAGCTTTACCGGGACGGTTGAATACGAGCAGTACTTC
clone_size: many; d_call: NA; v_call: TRBV29-1; j_call: TRBJ1-1; cdr3_aa: CSVEDISPGAVEAFF; cdr3_nt: TGCAGCGTTGAAGATATATCGCCAGGTGCAGTTGAAGCTTTCTTT
clone_size: many; d_call: NA; v_call: TRBV2; j_call: TRBJ2-2; cdr3_aa: CASISHSNTGELFF; cdr3_nt: TGTGCCAGCATCTCCCACTCGAACACCGGGGAGCTGTTTTTT
clone_size: many; d_call: NA; v_call: TRBV20-1; j_call: TRBJ1-1; cdr3_aa: CSARRLGGSNTEAFF; cdr3_nt: TGCAGTGCTAGAAGATTAGGAGGGTCGAACACTGAAGCTTTCTTT
clone_size: many; d_call: TRBD1; v_call: TRBV12-3/TRBV12-4; j_call: TRBJ1-5; cdr3_aa: CASSFQQGGQPQHF; cdr3_nt: TGTGCCAGCAGTTTTCAACAGGGGGGTCAGCCCCAGCATTTT
clone_size: many; d_call: NA; v_call: TRBV20-1; j_call: TRBJ2-2; cdr3_aa: CSANQGSDTGELFF; cdr3_nt: TGCAGTGCTAATCAGGGCTCCGACACCGGGGAGCTGTTTTTT
clone_size: many; d_call: TRBD2; v_call: TRBV20-1; j_call: TRBJ2-7; cdr3_aa: CSARLAGMYEQYF; cdr3_nt: TGCAGTGCTCGACTAGCGGGGATGTACGAGCAGTACTTC
clone_size: many; d_call: NA; v_call: TRBV7-8; j_call: TRBJ2-7; cdr3_aa: CASTWDTSYEQYF; cdr3_nt: TGTGCCAGCACCTGGGACACAAGCTACGAGCAGTACTTC
clone_size: many; d_call: NA; v_call: TRBV24-1; j_call: TRBJ2-6; cdr3_aa: CANRSPGIGANVLTF; cdr3_nt: TGTGCCAACCGTTCACCAGGGATTGGGGCCAACGTCCTGACTTTC
clone_size: few; d_call: NA; v_call: TRBV25-1; j_call: TRBJ2-3; cdr3_aa: CASSDRSGTQYF; cdr3_nt: TGTGCCAGCAGTGATCGGTCGGGCACGCAGTATTTT
clone_size: many; d_call: NA; v_call: TRBV12-3/TRBV12-4; j_call: TRBJ2-2; cdr3_aa: CASSLPGVGELFF; cdr3_nt: TGTGCCAGCAGTTTACCAGGCGTAGGGGAGCTGTTTTTT